This T cell receptor beta chain was observed in a study of blood T cell repertoires in COVID-19. Turning to the study itself: Acute-phase and convalescent COVID-19 samples originated in the United States, Italy and Spain. Sources were T cells, B-cell-depleted T cells, or PBMCs; the material itself was cDNA or gDNA.

As processed by the authors: Cell counts per sample came from amplifying reference gene primers. Only in-frame clones appear in the TCRdb table, and some are missing; sequencing was by immunoSEQ multiplex PCR. The DNA gave D and trimming, while V, J and clone size come from that table. Here the sample spans some 150,000 clones, roughly 88% being singletons. The CDR3 runs to 14 residues. The germline V gene encodes CDR1 ENHRY and CDR2 SYGVKD. The V gene end was trimmed by 7 bases and the J gene end by 5 bases; junction bases not matched to a gene: 8. This clone appeared once. This clonotype originated in an older woman with acute or convalescent COVID-19. The chain is built from TRBV10-3 and TRBJ2-1; TRBD2 matches at 7 bases. Sequencing was done on a sample of peripheral blood. The CDR3 region is CAITASGDHNEQFF. The DNA of the CDR3 is TGTGCCATCACGGCTAGCGGAGACCACAATGAGCAGTTCTTC.